The 16 T cell receptor beta chains below were found in one sample sequenced in a study of T-cell memory formation after mild COVID-19. TCRdb recomputed calls from the 5' RACE reads with MiXCR, one row per CDR3 protein. The profile shows approximately 290,000 distinct CDR3 sequences, approximately 19% of them singletons. Specimen: PBMCs or a T cell subset sorted from them (not recorded which). All receptors derive from a man younger than 35 who had mild COVID-19 (a few samples of this study predate the infection). Cell type and time point are not known.

The V and J genes are TRBV6-5 and TRBJ1-2; D possibly corresponds to TRBD1 (6 bases). Germline-derived CDR1 and CDR2 are MNHEY and SVGAGI. The CDR3 spans 13 residues. The V and J ends lost 5 bases and 4 bases respectively, with 11 bases between them. The DNA of the CDR3 is TGTGCCAGCAGTACAGGGCTGGCCTATGGCTACACCTTC. As protein: CASSTGLAYGYTF.

This clonotype was recorded a few times. The chain is built from TRBV7-9 and TRBJ2-1; 8 nucleotides line up with TRBD2. The ends lost 5 bases at V and 9 bases at J; junction bases unmatched: 6. CDR3 length: 13 amino acids. Germline V lookup: CDR1 SEHNR, CDR2 FQNEAQ (reference sequence). The CDR3 DNA is TGTGCCAGCAGCCCACAGGGACTAGGTGAGCAGTTCTTC. It codes for CASSPQGLGEQFF.

This clonotype was picked up a small number of times. V is TRBV3-1 and J is TRBJ2-3, with 8 bases identical to TRBD2. With 11 bases clipped from V and 4 bases from J, the junction kept 8 bases outside the gene matches. Germline-derived CDR1 and CDR2 are LGHDT and YNNKEL (reference sequence). The CDR3 runs to 13 residues. The CDR3 region has the DNA TGTGCCTGCACGGGGGGGGCCGCAGATACGCAGTATTTT. It specifies CACTGGAADTQYF.

This clonotype was seen more than once but under ten times. In DNA, the CDR3 is TGTGCCAGCAGTTTCCGGACGAACTACGAGCAGTACTTC. This sequence encodes CASSFRTNYEQYF. The chain joins TRBV12-3 or TRBV12-4 to TRBJ2-7; D is unresolved. V dropped 3 bases and J dropped 3 bases, with 9 bases sitting between them. The CDR3 totals 13 residues.

The chain is built from TRBV4-1 and TRBJ2-7, with no clear D. The CDR3 extends over 13 amino acids. Trimming removed 1 base from V and 5 bases from J, with 9 bases in between. Germline-derived CDR1 and CDR2 are MGHRA and YSYEKL. In DNA form, the CDR3 reads TGCGCCAGCAGCCAAGTGTCCCCTGACGAGCAGTACTTC. Translation gives CASSQVSPDEQYF.

The J gene is TRBJ1-5, the V gene TRBV12-3 or TRBV12-4; D gene ambiguous. Trimming removed 5 bases from V and 0 bases from J, with 8 bases in between. The CDR3 covers 14 residues. The DNA for the CDR3 is TGTGCCAGCAGTCCGGTACATAGCAATCAGCCCCAGCATTTT. Its translation: CASSPVHSNQPQHF.

Only a few counts were recorded for this clonotype. The chain is built from TRBV6-2 or TRBV6-3 and TRBJ2-6, with D maybe TRBD2 (6 bases). This CDR3 contains 13 residues. Trimming stripped 11 bases from V and 0 bases from J, with 8 bases between. Germline-derived CDR1 and CDR2 are MNHEY and SVGEGT. The CDR3 reads CAGGSSGANVLTF. The CDR3 DNA reads TGTGCCGGGGGGAGCTCTGGGGCCAACGTCCTGACTTTC.

For the CDR3, the DNA is TGTGCCAGCAGCCCAACCGGGACTAGCGGGTCCTACGAGCAGTACTTC. Amino acids: CASSPTGTSGSYEQYF. The chain recombines TRBV7-9 with TRBJ2-7, with TRBD2 matching 12 bases. V gave up 5 bases and J gave up 1 base; unmatched junction bases: 6. Germline assignment: CDR1 SEHNR and CDR2 FQNEAQ (reference sequence). The CDR3 runs 16 residues. The whole variable domain, filled in from reference TRBV7-9 and TRBJ2-7, reads DTGVSQNPRHKITKRGQNVTFRCDPISEHNRLYWYRQTLGQGPEFLTYFQNEAQLEKSRLLSDRFSAERPKGSFSTLEIQRTEQGDSAMYLCASSPTGTSGSYEQYFGPGTRLTVT.

This chain joins TRBV19 and TRBJ1-2; D is undetermined. The V end was cut by 1 base, the J end by 3 bases, with 9 bases between. Germline V gives CDR1 LNHDA, CDR2 SQIVND (reference sequence). The CDR3 extends over 14 amino acids. CDR3 DNA sequence: TGTGCCAGTAGTATAGTGGGGAGGGACTATGGCTACACCTTC. Its translation is CASSIVGRDYGYTF.

This clonotype was recorded a few times. The V gene is TRBV12-3 or TRBV12-4, the J gene TRBJ1-1, with 9 nucleotides matching TRBD1. This CDR3 comprises 16 residues. V lost 7 bases, J lost 0 bases, and 9 bases stayed unmatched. This CDR3 is CASIRATGGVNTEAFF. Written as DNA, the CDR3 is TGTGCCAGCATCCGAGCGACAGGGGGAGTGAACACTGAAGCTTTCTTT.

The chain joins TRBV10-3 to TRBJ1-2, with 9 bases identical to TRBD1. The trim removed 5 bases at V and 7 bases at J, leaving 8 bases unmatched. Germline V gives CDR1 ENHRY, CDR2 SYGVKD. The CDR3 has 14 amino acids. CDR3 protein: CAISTDRGGGGYTF. DNA for the CDR3: TGTGCCATCAGTACGGACAGGGGTGGAGGTGGCTACACCTTC.

This chain connects TRBV7-9 to TRBJ1-2, with D maybe TRBD1 (5 bases). The V and J ends lost 3 bases and 12 bases respectively, with 8 bases between them. This CDR3 region has 10 residues. Germline CDR1 reads SEHNR; CDR2 reads FQNEAQ (reference sequence). The DNA for the CDR3 is TGTGCCAGCAGCTTGGGGGAGAACACCTTC. Protein: CASSLGENTF.

The chain links TRBV28 to TRBJ1-6, with 7 bases fitting TRBD1. Germline V gene data show CDR1 as MDHEN and CDR2 as SYDVKM. The J segment lost 10 bases and the V segment lost 6 bases, leaving 9 bases of the junction unmatched. The CDR3 is 14 amino acids. CDR3 bases: TGTGCCAGCAGCCCCGGACAGGAAAGATCACCCCTCCACTTT. Its translation: CASSPGQERSPLHF.

This clonotype was detected only a few times. The chain recombines TRBV9 with TRBJ1-1; the D is unclear. CDR3 size: 13 residues. Trimming removed 3 bases from V and 1 base from J, with 7 bases in between. Germline assignment: CDR1 SGDLS and CDR2 YYNGEE. CDR3 nucleotide sequence: TGTGCCAGCAGCGCCCCGACGAACACTGAAGCTTTCTTT. This translates into CASSAPTNTEAFF.

A few counts support this clonotype. CDR3 region: CSARSGGTGDQYF. CDR3 DNA: TGCAGTGCTAGGTCGGGGGGGACTGGGGACCAGTACTTC. The chain links TRBV20-1 to TRBJ2-5, with 8 bases identical to TRBD2. Germline CDR1 reads DFQATT; CDR2 reads SNEGSKA (reference sequence). The CDR3 contains 13 residues. V dropped 3 bases and J dropped 10; count of bases not matched to a gene: 10.

This clonotype showed up just a few times. The chain combines TRBV20-1 with TRBJ2-5, with D tentatively TRBD2 (5 bases). The CDR3 extends over 17 amino acids. Trimming took 1 base from V and 2 from J, leaving 20 bases between them. The germline V gene has CDR1 DFQATT and CDR2 SNEGSKA (reference sequence). CDR3 sequence: CSARVPRRVEFQETQYF. The CDR3, as DNA: TGCAGTGCTAGAGTCCCCCGGCGGGTCGAATTTCAAGAGACCCAGTACTTC.